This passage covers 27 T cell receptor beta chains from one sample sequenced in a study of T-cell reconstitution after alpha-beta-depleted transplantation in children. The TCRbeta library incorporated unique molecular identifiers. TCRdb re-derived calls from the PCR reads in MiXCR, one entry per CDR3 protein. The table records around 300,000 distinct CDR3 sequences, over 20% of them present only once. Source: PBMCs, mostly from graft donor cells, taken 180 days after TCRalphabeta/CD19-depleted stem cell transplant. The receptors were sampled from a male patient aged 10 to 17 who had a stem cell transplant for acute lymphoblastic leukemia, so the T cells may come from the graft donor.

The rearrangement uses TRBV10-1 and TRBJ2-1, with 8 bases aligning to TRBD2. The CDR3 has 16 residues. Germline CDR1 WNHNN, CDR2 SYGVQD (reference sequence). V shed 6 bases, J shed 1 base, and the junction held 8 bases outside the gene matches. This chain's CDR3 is CASSLSTSDSYNEQFF. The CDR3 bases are TGCGCCAGCAGCCTTTCGACTAGCGATTCCTACAATGAGCAGTTCTTC.

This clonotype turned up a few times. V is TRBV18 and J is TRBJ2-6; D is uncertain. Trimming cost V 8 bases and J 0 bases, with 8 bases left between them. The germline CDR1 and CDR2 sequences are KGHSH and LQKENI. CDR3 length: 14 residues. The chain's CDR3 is CASTSYSGANVLTF. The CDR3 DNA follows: TGTGCCAGCACCTCCTACTCTGGGGCCAACGTCCTGACTTTC. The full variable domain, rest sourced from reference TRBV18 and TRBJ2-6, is NAGVMQNPRHLVRRRGQEARLRCSPMKGHSHVYWYRQLPEEGLKFMVYLQKENIIDESGMPKERFSAEFPKEGPSILRIQQVVRGDSAAYFCASTSYSGANVLTFGAGSRLTVL.

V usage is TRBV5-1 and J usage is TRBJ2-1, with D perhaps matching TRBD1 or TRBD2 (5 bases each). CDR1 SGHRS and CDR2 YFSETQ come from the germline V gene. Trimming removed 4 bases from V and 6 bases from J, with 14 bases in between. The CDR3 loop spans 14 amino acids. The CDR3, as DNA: TGCGCCAGCAGCCTGGGACCCACCAGCAATGAGCAGTTCTTC. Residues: CASSLGPTSNEQFF.

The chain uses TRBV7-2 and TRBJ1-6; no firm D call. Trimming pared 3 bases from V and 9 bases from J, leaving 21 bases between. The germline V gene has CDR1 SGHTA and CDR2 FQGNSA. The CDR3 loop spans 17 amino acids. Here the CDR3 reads CASSFRALKGSASPLHF. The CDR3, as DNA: TGTGCCAGCAGCTTCCGGGCCCTCAAGGGATCGGCTTCACCCCTCCACTTT.

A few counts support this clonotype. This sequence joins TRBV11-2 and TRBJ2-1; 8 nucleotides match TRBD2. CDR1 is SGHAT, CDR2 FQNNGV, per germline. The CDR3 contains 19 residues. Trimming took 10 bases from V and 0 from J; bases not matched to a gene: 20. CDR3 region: CATLMLAGPLRASYNEQFF. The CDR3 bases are TGTGCCACCCTTATGCTAGCGGGCCCCCTCAGGGCCTCCTACAATGAGCAGTTCTTC.

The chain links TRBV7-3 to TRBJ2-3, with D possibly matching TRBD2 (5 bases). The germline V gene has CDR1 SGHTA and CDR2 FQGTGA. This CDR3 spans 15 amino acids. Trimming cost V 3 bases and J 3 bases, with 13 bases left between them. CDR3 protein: CASSFIGGGTDTQYF. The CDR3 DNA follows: TGTGCCAGCAGCTTCATCGGAGGCGGGACAGATACGCAGTATTTT.

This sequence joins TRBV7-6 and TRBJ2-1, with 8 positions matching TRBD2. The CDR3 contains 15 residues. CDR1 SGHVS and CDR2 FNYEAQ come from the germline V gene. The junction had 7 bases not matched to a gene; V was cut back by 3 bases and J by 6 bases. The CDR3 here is CASSFGTRALNEQFF. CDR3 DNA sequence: TGTGCCAGCAGCTTTGGGACTAGGGCCCTCAATGAGCAGTTCTTC.

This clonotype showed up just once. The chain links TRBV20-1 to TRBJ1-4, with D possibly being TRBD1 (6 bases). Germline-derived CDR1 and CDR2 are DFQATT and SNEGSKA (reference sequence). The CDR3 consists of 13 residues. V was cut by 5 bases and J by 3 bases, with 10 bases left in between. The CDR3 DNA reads TGCAGTGCTTACAGGGCTTCTAATGAAAAACTGTTTTTT. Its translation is CSAYRASNEKLFF.

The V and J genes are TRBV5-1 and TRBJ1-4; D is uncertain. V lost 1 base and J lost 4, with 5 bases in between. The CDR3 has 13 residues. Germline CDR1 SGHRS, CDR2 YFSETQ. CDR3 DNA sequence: TGCGCCAGCAGCTTGTGGGGTAATGAAAAACTGTTTTTT. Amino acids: CASSLWGNEKLFF. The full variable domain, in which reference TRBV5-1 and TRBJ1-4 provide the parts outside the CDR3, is KAGVTQTPRYLIKTRGQQVTLSCSPISGHRSVSWYQQTPGQGLQFLFEYFSETQRNKGNFPGRFSGRQFSNSRSEMNVSTLELGDSALYLCASSLWGNEKLFFGSGTQLSVL.

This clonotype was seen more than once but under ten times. The CDR3 reads CASSLYPGATNTEAFF. The CDR3 bases are TGTGCCAGCAGCTTGTATCCGGGGGCGACGAACACTGAAGCTTTCTTT. V usage is TRBV5-6 and J usage is TRBJ1-1; a weak D match, TRBD1 (6 bases). The CDR3 covers 16 residues. Trimming pared 1 base from V and 1 base from J, leaving 14 bases between. The V gene's germline CDR1 is SGHDT and CDR2 YYEEEE. Filled out from reference TRBV5-6 and TRBJ1-1, the complete variable domain reads DAGVTQSPTHLIKTRGQQVTLRCSPKSGHDTVSWYQQALGQGPQFIFQYYEEEERQRGNFPDRFSGHQFPNYSSELNVNALLLGDSALYLCASSLYPGATNTEAFFGQGTRLTVV.

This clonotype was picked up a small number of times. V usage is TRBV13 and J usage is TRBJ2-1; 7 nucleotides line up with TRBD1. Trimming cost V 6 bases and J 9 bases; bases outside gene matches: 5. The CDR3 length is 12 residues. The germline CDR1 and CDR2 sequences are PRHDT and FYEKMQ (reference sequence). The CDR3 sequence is CASSLYRGEQFF. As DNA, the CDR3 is TGTGCCAGCAGTCTATACAGGGGTGAGCAGTTCTTC.

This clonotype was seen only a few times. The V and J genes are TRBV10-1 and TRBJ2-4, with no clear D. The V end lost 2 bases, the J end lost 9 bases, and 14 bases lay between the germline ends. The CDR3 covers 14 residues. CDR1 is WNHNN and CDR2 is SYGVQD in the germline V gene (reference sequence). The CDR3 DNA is TGCGCCAGCAGTGAGACGCAGGTACCGGGCATTCAGTACTTC. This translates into CASSETQVPGIQYF.

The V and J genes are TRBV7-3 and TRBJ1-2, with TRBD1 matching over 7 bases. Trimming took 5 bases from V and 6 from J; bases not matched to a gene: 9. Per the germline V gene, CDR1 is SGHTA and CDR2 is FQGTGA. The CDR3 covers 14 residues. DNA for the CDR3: TGTGCCAGCAGCATTACAGGGGAAGGAGATGGCTACACCTTC. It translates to CASSITGEGDGYTF.

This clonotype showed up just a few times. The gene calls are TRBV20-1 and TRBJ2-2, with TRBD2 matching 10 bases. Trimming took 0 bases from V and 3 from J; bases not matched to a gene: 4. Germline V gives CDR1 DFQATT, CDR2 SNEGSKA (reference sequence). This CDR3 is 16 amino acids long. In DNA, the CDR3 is TGCAGTGCTAGAGACCGACTAGCGGGCCACACCGGGGAGCTGTTTTTT. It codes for CSARDRLAGHTGELFF.

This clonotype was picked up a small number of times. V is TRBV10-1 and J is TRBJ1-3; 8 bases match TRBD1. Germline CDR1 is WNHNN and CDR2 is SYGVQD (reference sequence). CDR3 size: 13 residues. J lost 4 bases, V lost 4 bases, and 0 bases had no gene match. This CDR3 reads CASSGQGGNTIYF. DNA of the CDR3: TGCGCCAGCAGTGGACAGGGGGGAAACACCATATATTTT.

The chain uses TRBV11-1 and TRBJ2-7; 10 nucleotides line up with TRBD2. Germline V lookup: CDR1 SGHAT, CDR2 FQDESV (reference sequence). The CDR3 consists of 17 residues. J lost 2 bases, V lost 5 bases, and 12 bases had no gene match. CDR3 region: CASSRSPTSGSAYEQYF. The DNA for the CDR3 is TGTGCCAGCAGCCGCTCCCCGACTAGCGGGTCCGCCTACGAGCAGTACTTC.

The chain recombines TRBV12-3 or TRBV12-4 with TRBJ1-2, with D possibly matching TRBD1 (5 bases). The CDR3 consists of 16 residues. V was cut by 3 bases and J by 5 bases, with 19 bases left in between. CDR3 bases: TGTGCCAGCAGTTTCAAGGACACTATTCTCACTTATGGCTACACCTTC. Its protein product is CASSFKDTILTYGYTF.

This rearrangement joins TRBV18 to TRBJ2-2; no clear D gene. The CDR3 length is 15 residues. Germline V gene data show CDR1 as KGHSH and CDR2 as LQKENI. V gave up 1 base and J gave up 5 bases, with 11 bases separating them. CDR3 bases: TGTGCCAGCTCACCACTTCTGATGGGTACCGGGGAGCTGTTTTTT. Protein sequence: CASSPLLMGTGELFF.

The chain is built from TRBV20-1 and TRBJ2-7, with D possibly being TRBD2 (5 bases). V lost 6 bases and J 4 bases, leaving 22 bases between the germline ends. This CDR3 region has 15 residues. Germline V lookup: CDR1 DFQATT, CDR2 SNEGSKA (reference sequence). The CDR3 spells CSAANAAGSRYEQYF. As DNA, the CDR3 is TGCAGTGCAGCGAACGCGGCTGGGAGCAGATACGAGCAGTACTTC.

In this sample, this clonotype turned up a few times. CDR3 nucleotide sequence: TGTGCCAGCACGTGGGACAGGGGGCGCAGGAATTCACCCCTCCACTTT. This codes for CASTWDRGRRNSPLHF. The rearrangement joins TRBV2 to TRBJ1-6; 12 positions match TRBD1. V shed 7 bases and J 7 bases; nucleotides not matched to a gene: 8. Germline assignment: CDR1 SNHLY and CDR2 FYNNEI. CDR3 length equals 16 residues.

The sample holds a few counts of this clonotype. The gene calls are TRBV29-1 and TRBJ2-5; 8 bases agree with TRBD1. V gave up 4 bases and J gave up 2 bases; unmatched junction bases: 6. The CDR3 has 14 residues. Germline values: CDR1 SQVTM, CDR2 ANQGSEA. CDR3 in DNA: TGCAGCGTTGCTGGGGGACAGGAGCAAGAGACCCAGTACTTC. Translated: CSVAGGQEQETQYF. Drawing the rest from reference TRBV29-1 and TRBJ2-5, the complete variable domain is SAVISQKPSRDICQRGTSLTIQCQVDSQVTMMFWYRQQPGQSLTLIATANQGSEATYESGFVIDKFPISRPNLTFSTLTVSNMSPEDSSIYLCSVAGGQEQETQYFGPGTRLLVL.

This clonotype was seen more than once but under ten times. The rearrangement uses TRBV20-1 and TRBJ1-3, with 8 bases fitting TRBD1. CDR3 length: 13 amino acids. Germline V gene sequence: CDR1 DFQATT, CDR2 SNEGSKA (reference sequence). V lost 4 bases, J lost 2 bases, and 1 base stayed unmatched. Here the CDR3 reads CSATQGAGNTIYF. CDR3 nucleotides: TGCAGTGCTACACAGGGGGCTGGAAACACCATATATTTT.

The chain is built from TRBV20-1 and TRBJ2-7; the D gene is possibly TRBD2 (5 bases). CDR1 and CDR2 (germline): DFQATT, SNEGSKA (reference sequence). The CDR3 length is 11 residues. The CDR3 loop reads CRADASYEQYF. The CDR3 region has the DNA TGCAGAGCGGACGCCTCCTACGAGCAGTACTTC.

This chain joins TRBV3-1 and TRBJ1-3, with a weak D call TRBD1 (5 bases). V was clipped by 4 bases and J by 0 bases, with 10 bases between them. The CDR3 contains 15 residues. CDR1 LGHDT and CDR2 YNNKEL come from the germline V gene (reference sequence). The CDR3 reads CASSPMDISGNTIYF. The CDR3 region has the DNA TGTGCCAGCAGCCCCATGGACATCTCTGGAAACACCATATATTTT. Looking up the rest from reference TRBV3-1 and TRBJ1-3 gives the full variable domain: DTAVSQTPKYLVTQMGNDKSIKCEQNLGHDTMYWYKQDSKKFLKIMFSYNNKELIINETVPNRFSPKSPDKAHLNLHINSLELGDSAVYFCASSPMDISGNTIYFGEGSWLTVV.

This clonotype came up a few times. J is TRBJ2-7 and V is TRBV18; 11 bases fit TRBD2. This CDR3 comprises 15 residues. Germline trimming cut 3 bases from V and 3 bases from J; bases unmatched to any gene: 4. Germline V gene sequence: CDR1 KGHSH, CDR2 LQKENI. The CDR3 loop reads CASSPTGTSGYEQYF. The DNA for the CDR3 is TGTGCCAGCTCACCCACCGGGACTAGCGGCTACGAGCAGTACTTC.

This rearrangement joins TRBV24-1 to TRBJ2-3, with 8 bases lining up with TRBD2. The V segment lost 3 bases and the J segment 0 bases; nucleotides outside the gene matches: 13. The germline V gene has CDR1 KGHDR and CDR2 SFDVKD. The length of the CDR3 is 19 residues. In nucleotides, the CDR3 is TGTGCCACCAGTGATGGAGTTCTGATGGGACTAGGGAGCACAGATACGCAGTATTTT. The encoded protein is CATSDGVLMGLGSTDTQYF.

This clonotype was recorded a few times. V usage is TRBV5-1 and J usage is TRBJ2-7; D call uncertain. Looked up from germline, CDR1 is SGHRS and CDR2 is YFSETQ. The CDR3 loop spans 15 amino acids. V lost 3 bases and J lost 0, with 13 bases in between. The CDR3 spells CASSSSRQSSYEQYF. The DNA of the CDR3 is TGCGCCAGCAGCTCATCTAGACAAAGCTCCTACGAGCAGTACTTC.